This record concerns one T cell receptor (beta chain) sequence. The antigen it binds to is not known. The input lacks base qualities; no much larger clone sits a single base away. At one collaborating source in Seattle, patients were enrolled during active infection and were followed longitudinally through the course of disease. Collaborating institutions collected whole blood in K2EDTA tubes following their own protocols. Collaborator samples were shipped for TCRbeta analysis as frozen whole blood, isolated PBMCs, or DNA extracted from either sample type. This specimen belongs to a study of blood T cell repertoires in COVID-19 (dated by TCRdb to 2018 to 2020). Turning to the overall study: Collaborator samples came from the United States, Italy and Spain and covered acute and convalescent phases of COVID-19. Where available, HLA class I and class II types were obtained from metadata supplied by the sample provider rather than from assay-based typing. Sample metadata almost always included a de-identified subject ID, COVID-19 status, age in years and sex. The dataset comprised deeply sampled blood TCRbeta repertoires from subjects exposed to, actively infected with, or recovered from COVID-19. The samples were drawn from two sources: the first 160 participants of the ongoing ImmuneRACE study, and over 950 subjects contributed by 6 global collaborators. The material from the prospective study consisted of cDNA or gDNA derived from T cells, B-cell-depleted T cells, or PBMCs. The repertoires were released in a freely available public database meant as a resource for research on the immune response to SARS-CoV-2. General study outcomes and caveats: Clinical and demographic metadata were provided uncurated, with the amount varying by source and participant.

TCRbeta CDR3 regions were amplified from genomic DNA by means of the immunoSEQ Assay, a bias-controlled multiplex PCR. The authors processed their data as follows. Within the assay, amplification of reference gene primers was used to estimate how many nucleated cells each sample contained. Sequence reads were collapsed and filtered to measure the absolute abundance of every unique TCRbeta CDR3 rearrangement. For each sample, productive Simpson clonality was calculated as the square root of Simpson's diversity index over productive rearrangements. TCRdb holds this immuneACCESS table with in-frame rearrangements only. Some clones are missing; in checked studies, unresolved V genes explain under half, and the rest has no known cause. V, J and clone size were drawn from that table, and D and trimming were deduced from the DNA. In all, the sample holds some 150,000 clones, and approximately 87% of those were seen once. The top ten clones comprise 9.5% to 12% of the sample.

The germline V gene encodes CDR1 SGHVS and CDR2 FNYEAQ. V is cut back by 5 bases and J by 2 bases, with 4 bases in the junction unmatched. Including the terminal cysteine and phenylalanine, the CDR3 comprises 15 residues. Only the CDR3 portion is preserved as DNA: 45 bases, with reading frame beginning at the first base. This chain joins TRBV7-6 to TRBJ1-3; 9 bases in the middle match TRBD1. The sequenced material came from peripheral blood. The source is a woman aged 55-70 years with COVID-19, enrolled during active disease. The CDR3 reads CASSNNRGPGNTIYF. In nucleotides, the sequence is TGTGCCAGCAGCAACAACAGGGGGCCTGGAAACACCATATATTTT.